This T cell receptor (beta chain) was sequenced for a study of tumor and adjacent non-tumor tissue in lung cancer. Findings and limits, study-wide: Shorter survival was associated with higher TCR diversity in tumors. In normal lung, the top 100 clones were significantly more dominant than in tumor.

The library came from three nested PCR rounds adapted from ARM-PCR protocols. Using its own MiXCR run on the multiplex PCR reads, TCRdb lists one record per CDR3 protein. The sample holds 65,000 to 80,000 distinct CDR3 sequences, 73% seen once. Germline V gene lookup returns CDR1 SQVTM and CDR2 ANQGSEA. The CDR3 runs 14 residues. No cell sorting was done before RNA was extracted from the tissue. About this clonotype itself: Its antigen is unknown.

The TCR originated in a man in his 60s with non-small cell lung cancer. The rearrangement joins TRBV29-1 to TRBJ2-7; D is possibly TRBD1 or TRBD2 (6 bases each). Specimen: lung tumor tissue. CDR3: CSAEGGRGGYEQYF. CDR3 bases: TGCAGTGCTGAGGGAGGCAGGGGTGGGTACGAGCAGTACTTC.